One sample yielded the 8 T cell receptor beta chains listed below, sequenced in a study of blood T cells in healthy people across ages (dated by TCRdb to the mid-2010s). Preparation of the library involved 5' RACE. Sequencing took place on an Illumina HiSeq 2500. A second PCR of roughly 6 to 11 cycles was run with a J-beta primer mix and a sample-barcoded 5' primer. The public reads were reanalyzed by TCRdb: fastp trimming at Q25, MiXCR alignment, in-frame beta chains only. Rows are combined by CDR3 protein, so each entry shows the most common genes and DNA. This sample is represented by 1,500,000 or so distinct CDR3 sequences; roughly 59% of them were singletons. The top ten hold over 6.5% of the sample. Sequencing used blood. These receptor sequences come from a man aged 18 to 29 in good health.

The chain combines TRBV20-1 with TRBJ2-6; no definite D call. The germline V and J ends were trimmed by 8 bases and 3 bases, with 14 bases remaining between them. CDR3 size: 14 residues. The germline CDR1 and CDR2 sequences are DFQATT and SNEGSKA (reference sequence). DNA for the CDR3: TGCAGTTCCCCCGCAAAGGTTGGGGCCAACGTCCTGACTTTC. This encodes CSSPAKVGANVLTF.

This clonotype has just a few counts. The chain uses TRBV10-2 and TRBJ2-7; 11 positions match TRBD2. The CDR3 has 17 residues. CDR1 WSHSY and CDR2 SAAADI come from the germline V gene. Trimming took 0 bases from V and 4 from J; bases not matched to a gene: 8. CDR3 residues: CASSESNPGLAVYEQYF. CDR3 coding DNA: TGCGCCAGCAGTGAGTCCAATCCGGGACTAGCGGTTTACGAGCAGTACTTC.

CDR3 bases: TGCAGTGCTAGAGTAGCGGGAGGGCCGCGGGAGACCCAGTACTTC. Its protein is CSARVAGGPRETQYF. This chain connects TRBV20-1 to TRBJ2-5; TRBD2 aligns across 11 bases. The V and J ends lost 1 base and 5 bases, in that order; junction bases with no gene match: 6. The CDR3 has 15 residues. Germline CDR1 DFQATT, CDR2 SNEGSKA (reference sequence).

The rearrangement uses TRBV20-1 and TRBJ2-1; D is undetermined. The germline V and J ends were trimmed by 0 bases and 5 bases, with 2 bases remaining between them. Germline V CDR1 and CDR2: DFQATT, SNEGSKA (reference sequence). The CDR3 loop spans 11 amino acids. CDR3 DNA sequence: TGCAGTGCTAGAGATAACAATGAGCAGTTCTTC. It encodes CSARDNNEQFF.

V usage is TRBV5-1 and J usage is TRBJ2-7; D is perhaps TRBD2 (6 bases). CDR1 and CDR2 (germline): SGHRS, YFSETQ. V gave up 5 bases and J gave up 0 bases, with 12 bases separating them. CDR3 length: 14 residues. The CDR3 sequence: CASSDHGGSYEQYF. For the CDR3, the DNA is TGCGCCAGCAGTGACCACGGGGGCTCCTACGAGCAGTACTTC. The full variable domain, in which reference TRBV5-1 and TRBJ2-7 provide the parts outside the CDR3, is KAGVTQTPRYLIKTRGQQVTLSCSPISGHRSVSWYQQTPGQGLQFLFEYFSETQRNKGNFPGRFSGRQFSNSRSEMNVSTLELGDSALYLCASSDHGGSYEQYFGPGTRLTVT.

A note on this clonotype: The germline gene is not matched at one end of the junction; a read error may be the cause. V and J are TRBV24-1 and TRBJ2-7, with D tentatively TRBD1 (6 bases). The tail of the sequence fits TRBJ2-5 better, so the J call may be wrong. The V gene's germline CDR1 is KGHDR and CDR2 SFDVKD. CDR3 size: 12 residues. The CDR3 DNA is TGTGCCACCAGTGGGGGGCAAGGGACCCAGTACTTC. It encodes CATSGGQGTQYF.

This chain joins TRBV29-1 and TRBJ2-2, with TRBD2 identical over 15 bases. The J segment lost 0 bases and the V segment lost 1 base, leaving 3 bases of the junction unmatched. CDR1 and CDR2 from the germline V gene are SQVTM and ANQGSEA. This CDR3 contains 18 residues. DNA of the CDR3: TGCAGCGTTGAAGGGGGACTAGCGGGAGGCCCGAACACCGGGGAGCTGTTTTTT. Its protein product is CSVEGGLAGGPNTGELFF.

The chain employs TRBV4-2 and TRBJ2-4; 10 positions agree with TRBD2. V trimming: 4 bases; J trimming: 11 bases; junction bases outside the gene matches: 8. Looked up from germline, CDR1 is LGHNA and CDR2 is YNFKEQ. The CDR3 is made up of 14 amino acids. The CDR3 DNA reads as TGTGCCAGCAGCCCACAGTTAGCGGGGGGATTTCAGTACTTC. Protein: CASSPQLAGGFQYF.